The present entry profiles one T cell receptor beta chain with its context. Profiled with immunoSEQ multiplex PCR; TCRdb holds only in-frame clones, not every one. In the table there are more than 95,000 clones, 86% of which are singletons. This specimen comes from a study of PD-L1 blockade in urothelial cancer. Stated time point: peripheral blood 6 weeks after treatment start. The sequencing here drew on PBMCs, taken around atezolizumab (anti-PD-L1) treatment. The TCR sequence derives from a man aged 45-60 years with urothelial cancer.

The CDR3 bases are TGTGCCAGCAGTCCTCTCTTAGCGGCCTACGAGCAGTACTTC. Protein sequence: CASSPLLAAYEQYF. This chain joins TRBV6-5 and TRBJ2-7; TRBD2 is a possible D gene (6 bases). CDR3 length: 14 residues. V dropped 5 bases and J dropped 2 bases, with 13 bases sitting between them. Germline values: CDR1 MNHEY, CDR2 SVGAGI.